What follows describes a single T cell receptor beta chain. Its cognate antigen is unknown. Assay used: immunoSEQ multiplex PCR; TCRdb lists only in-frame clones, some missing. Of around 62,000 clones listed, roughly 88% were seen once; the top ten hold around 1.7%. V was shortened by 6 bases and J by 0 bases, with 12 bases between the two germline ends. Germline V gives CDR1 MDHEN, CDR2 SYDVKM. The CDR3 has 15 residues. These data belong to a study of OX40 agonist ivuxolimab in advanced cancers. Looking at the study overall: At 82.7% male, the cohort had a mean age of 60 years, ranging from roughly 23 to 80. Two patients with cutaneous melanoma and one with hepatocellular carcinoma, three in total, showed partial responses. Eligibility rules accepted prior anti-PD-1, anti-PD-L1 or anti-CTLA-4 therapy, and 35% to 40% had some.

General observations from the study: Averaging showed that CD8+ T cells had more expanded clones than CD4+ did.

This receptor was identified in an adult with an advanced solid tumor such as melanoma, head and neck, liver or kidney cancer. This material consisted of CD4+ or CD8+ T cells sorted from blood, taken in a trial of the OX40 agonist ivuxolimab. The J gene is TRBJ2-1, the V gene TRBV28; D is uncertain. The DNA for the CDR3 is TGTGCCAGCAGCCCTACAAGGCTCTCCTACAATGAGCAGTTCTTC. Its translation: CASSPTRLSYNEQFF.